Sequencing of this TCR beta chain was carried out in a study of ipilimumab plus nivolumab after autologous stem cell transplantation. Overall study context: Median doses per patient: 5 ipilimumab, 8 or 9 nivolumab. Myeloma cases were transplant-naive high-risk or relapsed within 3 years post first autologous transplant.

Assay: immunoSEQ multiplex PCR; the TCRdb copy retains only in-frame clones and omits some. This table holds approximately 5,000 clones, about 63% found once. Patients received nivolumab 3 mg/kg at weeks 1, 4, 7, 10, then fortnightly to week 26. The CDR3 is made up of 14 amino acids. CDR1 and CDR2 from the germline V gene are SGHRS and YFSETQ. Trimming took 0 bases from V and 7 from J; bases not matched to a gene: 7. This receptor was identified in a male donor with multiple myeloma. This specimen was PBMCs, taken in a trial of ipilimumab plus nivolumab as post-transplant consolidation. The rearrangement joins TRBV5-1 to TRBJ2-7; 7 positions match TRBD1. This CDR3 is CASSLGGGEREQYF. DNA of the CDR3: TGCGCCAGCAGCTTGGGAGGGGGCGAGAGAGAGCAGTACTTC. Full variable domain (missing parts from reference TRBV5-1 and TRBJ2-7): KAGVTQTPRYLIKTRGQQVTLSCSPISGHRSVSWYQQTPGQGLQFLFEYFSETQRNKGNFPGRFSGRQFSNSRSEMNVSTLELGDSALYLCASSLGGGEREQYFGPGTRLTVT.